This T cell receptor (beta chain) derives from a study of early T cells in non-severe SARS-CoV-2 infection (dated by TCRdb to about 2021). Broadly, across the study: Because TCR sequencing relied on bulk RNA taken from unsorted whole blood, pairing of alpha and beta chains was not possible. The research as a whole found: VDJdb matching was skewed toward anti-spike CD8 responses and likely underestimated virus-specific expansions by missing private and CD4 specificities.

Libraries were prepared through 5' RACE. Sequencing used a NextSeq 500. The TCR library protocol attached unique molecular identifiers to individual cDNA molecules to correct for sequencing error and PCR bias. Both TCR alpha and beta chains were sequenced, and tight co-correlation was observed between alpha and beta sequence abundances in each sample. As for the original processing: Decombinator V4 was used to annotate TCR sequences for V gene, J gene and CDR3. TCRs were defined as expanded if a significant change between any two time points was detected under a Poisson model with p below 0.0001. TCR abundances were normalised to the total number of TCRs sequenced in each sample and reported as counts per million. MAIT TCRs were defined by TRAV1-2 paired with TRAJ12, TRAJ20 or TRAJ33, and iNKT TCRs by TRAV10 paired with TRAJ18. VDJdb, accessed 1 November 2021, was searched for CMV, EBV and SARS-CoV-2 annotated TCRs, with TCRs annotated for multiple antigens excluded. TCRdb passed the public sequencing reads through fastp at Q25 and MiXCR, retaining productive beta sequences. Rows with one shared CDR3 protein collapse into an entry with the most common genes and DNA. In this record, the V and J calls reflect TCRdb's handling and not the investigators' own analysis. Counted in this sample were nearly 55,000 distinct CDR3 sequences; roughly 8.2% of them appeared once. Roughly a tenth of the sample lies in the top ten.

This was a case-control study nested in a cohort of healthcare workers in London, UK, who had nasopharyngeal swab PCR tests and blood samples taken every week. Healthcare workers were recruited between 23 and 31 March 2020, during the week of the UK lockdown, and were followed weekly for up to about 16 weeks. Spanning cysteine to phenylalanine, the CDR3 consists of 14 amino acids. The entry retains the CDR3 DNA only, 42 bases that are in frame from base 1. Via the germline V gene (reference sequence), CDR1 is WNHNN and CDR2 SYGVQD. V is cut by 0 bases and J by 2 bases, and the space between the germline ends is 7 bases. Turning to this clonotype: Which antigen it targets is not known. There are no base qualities to consult, and no much larger clone falls within one base.

The receptor chain draws on TRBV10-1 and TRBJ2-5; the D gene is unclear. The origin of this receptor is an adult who was a healthcare worker with PCR-confirmed SARS-CoV-2 infection or an uninfected control (not recorded which). This material consisted of whole blood, taken at baseline. Read as DNA, the sequence is TGCGCCAGCAGTGAGTCGGCAGCACAAGAGACCCAGTACTTC. It translates as CASSESAAQETQYF.